This is a list of T cell receptor beta chains from one sample in a study of T cell clonotyping in hematopoietic cell transplantation. Clones were sequenced by immunoSEQ multiplex PCR, and TCRdb holds only the in-frame ones, with some missing. Of about 5,000 clones in the sample, 26% were seen once. The sequencing here drew on peripheral blood mononuclear cells, taken 180 days after allogeneic stem cell transplant. These TCRs come from a male patient aged 40 to 50 who had an allogeneic stem cell transplant from an unrelated donor, so the T cells may come from the graft donor. Some clones in this sample may be carry-over from other donors' samples. CDR3s include the opening cysteine and the closing phenylalanine or tryptophan. Each record gives: D gene, clone size, J gene, CDR3 length, V gene, CDR3 protein, CDR3 DNA. D genes are given only for firm matches. The size of a clone is reported for some rows only, either as once, few or many, or as a class for expanded clones.

. . TRBJ2-7 13 TRBV5-6 CASSLGRSYEQYF TGTGCCAGCAGCTTGGGCCGTTCCTACGAGCAGTACTTC
. . TRBJ2-3 16 TRBV4-3 CASSPTVWDGTDTQYF TGCGCCAGCAGCCCCACAGTCTGGGACGGCACAGATACGCAGTATTTT
. . TRBJ2-7 13 TRBV30 CAWSAGTTNEQYF TGTGCCTGGAGTGCGGGGACCACCAACGAGCAGTACTTC
. . TRBJ1-5 11 TRBV20-1 CSARLSVFEHF TGCAGTGCTAGACTTTCGGTCTTCGAGCATTTT
TRBD1 . TRBJ1-1 15 TRBV30 CAWSGDRGWNTEAFF TGTGCCTGGAGTGGGGACAGGGGTTGGAACACTGAAGCTTTCTTT
. few TRBJ2-1 13 TRBV6-5 CASSYSGADEQFF TGTGCCAGCAGTTACTCGGGGGCTGATGAGCAGTTCTTC
TRBD1 . TRBJ1-2 15 TRBV4-3 CASSPKGGRAGGYTF TGCGCCAGCAGCCCCAAAGGGGGCAGGGCGGGAGGCTACACCTTC
. . TRBJ2-7 13 TRBV30 CAWNPGISYEQYF TGTGCCTGGAATCCCGGGATATCCTACGAGCAGTACTTC
. few TRBJ2-5 13 TRBV27 CASSLRVGETQYF TGTGCCAGCAGTCTCAGGGTTGGAGAGACCCAGTACTTC
. few TRBJ2-7 12 TRBV28 CASSLFPYEQYF TGTGCCAGCAGTTTATTCCCGTACGAGCAGTACTTC
. . TRBJ1-2 16 TRBV25-1 CASSGFLDGEFGGYTF TGTGCCAGCAGTGGGTTTTTGGACGGGGAGTTTGGTGGCTACACCTTC
. few TRBJ1-1 12 TRBV2 CAGKGENTEAFF TGTGCCGGGAAGGGAGAGAACACTGAAGCTTTCTTT
TRBD1 few TRBJ2-7 14 TRBV10-3 CATLGLRGPPVMYF TGTGCCACCCTCGGGCTCAGGGGGCCTCCCGTCATGTACTTC
TRBD2 . TRBJ2-5 14 TRBV30 CAWSMGLGEETQYF TGTGCCTGGAGCATGGGACTAGGAGAAGAGACCCAGTACTTC
. few TRBJ1-1 11 TRBV29-1 CSGTVQSEAFF TGCAGCGGAACAGTACAAAGTGAAGCTTTCTTT
TRBD2 . TRBJ2-1 16 TRBV9 CASSVGWTSGGNEQFF TGTGCCAGCAGCGTTGGATGGACTAGCGGGGGAAATGAGCAGTTCTTC
. . TRBJ2-5 10 TRBV29-1 CSVARETQYF TGCAGCGTTGCCCGGGAGACCCAGTACTTC
TRBD2 medium-sized TRBJ2-5 13 TRBV29-1 CSVVRDYPETQYF TGCAGCGTTGTCAGGGACTACCCTGAGACCCAGTACTTC
. few TRBJ1-5 15 TRBV7-2 CASSLTDIWNQPQHF TGTGCCAGCAGCTTAACCGACATTTGGAATCAGCCCCAGCATTTT
. . TRBJ1-1 11 TRBV20-1 CSASSRGKAFF TGCAGTGCTAGTTCCAGGGGTAAAGCTTTCTTT
TRBD1 . TRBJ1-5 14 TRBV30 CAWQGGLSNQPQHF TGTGCCTGGCAGGGGGGTCTTAGCAATCAGCCCCAGCATTTT
. . TRBJ2-7 13 TRBV7-2 CASSMGGYRDQYF TGTGCCAGCAGCATGGGTGGGTACAGGGACCAGTACTTC
. few TRBJ1-5 15 TRBV7-2 CASSLNLAWDQPQHF TGTGCCAGCAGCTTGAATCTAGCTTGGGATCAGCCCCAGCATTTT
. . TRBJ2-3 10 TRBV29-1 CSGQGPTQYF TGCAGCGGCCAGGGCCCTACGCAGTATTTT
. . TRBJ1-6 14 TRBV28 CASSSRAGGSPLHF TGTGCCAGCAGTTCCCGAGCAGGTGGTTCACCCCTCCACTTT
. . TRBJ1-1 14 TRBV14 CASNPLSMNTEAFF TGTGCCAGCAACCCTCTGAGCATGAACACTGAAGCTTTCTTT
. once TRBJ1-2 12 TRBV30 CAWGDRSYGYTF TGTGCCTGGGGGGACCGCAGCTATGGCTACACCTTC
. . TRBJ1-1 13 TRBV5-6 CASSFSGNTEAFF TGTGCCAGCAGCTTCTCGGGAAACACTGAAGCTTTCTTT
. few TRBJ1-2 12 TRBV19 CASSIDSTGTTF TGTGCCAGTAGTATTGACAGCACGGGGACAACCTTC
TRBD1 . TRBJ2-7 13 TRBV28 CASSDRVSYEQYF TGTGCCAGCAGTGACAGGGTGAGCTACGAGCAGTACTTC
TRBD2 . TRBJ2-7 14 TRBV7-2 CASSWGAGVEEQYF TGTGCCAGCAGCTGGGGAGCGGGGGTTGAAGAGCAGTACTTC
. few TRBJ1-6 13 TRBV6-6 CASIQGGNSPLHF TGTGCCAGTATCCAGGGCGGGAATTCACCCCTCCACTTT
. few TRBJ1-2 15 TRBV25-1 CASSDFRGRLGGYTF TGTGCCAGCAGTGATTTTAGGGGAAGGTTGGGTGGCTACACCTTC
TRBD1 . TRBJ1-4 14 TRBV28 CASSLGQANEKLFF TGTGCCAGCAGTTTGGGACAGGCTAATGAAAAACTGTTTTTT
. . TRBJ1-2 12 TRBV30 CAWGPRAYGYTF TGTGCCTGGGGGCCGCGGGCCTATGGCTACACCTTC
. . TRBJ2-7 13 TRBV14 CASCVTAYTEQYF TGTGCCAGCTGTGTTACAGCCTACACCGAGCAGTACTTC
TRBD1 . TRBJ2-7 14 TRBV30 CAWSTGTGKYEQYF TGTGCCTGGAGCACCGGGACAGGAAAATACGAGCAGTACTTC
. few TRBJ1-1 13 TRBV30 CAWSVQMNTEAFF TGTGCCTGGAGTGTACAGATGAACACTGAAGCTTTCTTT
. . TRBJ1-5 13 TRBV30 CAWTRFSNQPQHF TGTGCCTGGACAAGGTTTAGCAATCAGCCCCAGCATTTT
TRBD2 few TRBJ2-7 13 TRBV25-1 CASIGREVYEQYF TGTGCCAGCATAGGGCGGGAGGTATACGAGCAGTACTTC
TRBD1 . TRBJ2-3 14 TRBV4-3 CASSHDRGTDTQYF TGCGCCAGCAGCCATGACAGGGGCACAGATACGCAGTATTTT
. . TRBJ2-5 14 TRBV7-7 CASSPLGVGETQYF TGTGCCAGCAGCCCCCTGGGAGTCGGGGAGACCCAGTACTTC
. . TRBJ1-2 13 TRBV29-1 CSVWNREGNGYTF TGCAGCGTGTGGAACAGGGAAGGAAATGGCTACACCTTC
. . TRBJ2-3 11 TRBV30 CAWSSTDTQYF TGTGCCTGGAGTTCGACAGATACGCAGTATTTT
. . TRBJ2-5 11 TRBV6-5 CASSYLETQYF TGTGCCAGCAGTTACCTGGAGACCCAGTACTTC
. few TRBJ1-3 14 TRBV10-3 CAIRVGGGGNTIYF TGTGCCATCAGAGTAGGGGGAGGTGGAAACACCATATATTTT
TRBD1 . TRBJ1-5 15 TRBV19 CASSIEQGSGQPQHF TGTGCCAGTAGTATAGAACAGGGGAGTGGTCAGCCCCAGCATTTT
TRBD2 . TRBJ2-7 15 TRBV25-1 CASSDATSGSYEQYF TGTGCCAGCAGTGATGCGACTAGCGGGAGTTACGAGCAGTACTTC
TRBD1 . TRBJ1-2 15 TRBV7-2 CASSLAGGQAYGYTF TGTGCCAGCAGCTTAGCGGGGGGACAGGCCTATGGCTACACCTTC
TRBD2 . TRBJ2-1 15 TRBV29-1 CSVDRLAGGHNEQFF TGCAGCGTTGATCGACTAGCGGGGGGCCACAATGAGCAGTTCTTC
. few TRBJ2-7 11 TRBV30 CAWSSQYEQYF TGTGCCTGGAGCAGTCAATACGAGCAGTACTTC
TRBD1 . TRBJ2-7 14 TRBV30 CAWSARTGPYEQYF TGTGCCTGGAGTGCCCGGACAGGACCCTACGAGCAGTACTTC
. . TRBJ2-7 11 TRBV4-1 CASSQNYEQYF TGCGCCAGCAGCCAGAACTACGAGCAGTACTTC
. . TRBJ2-5 12 TRBV30 CALSRDQETQYF TGTGCCTTAAGCAGGGACCAAGAGACCCAGTACTTC
. . TRBJ2-6 16 TRBV4-3 CASSTSDPTGANVLTF TGCGCCAGCAGTACCAGTGATCCTACTGGGGCCAACGTCCTGACTTTC